The 4 T cell receptor beta chains below all came from one sample that was sequenced in a study of blood T cell repertoires in COVID-19. Produced via immunoSEQ multiplex PCR; TCRdb's table is partial and in-frame only. Among hundreds of thousands of clones listed, roughly 85% were seen once. The specimen sequenced was PBMCs or T cells enriched from blood (not recorded which). Source of these receptors: a man aged 35-49 years who had recovered from COVID-19.

The rearrangement links TRBV6-2 or TRBV6-3 to TRBJ2-7, with 7 nucleotides matching TRBD1. With V trimmed by 5 bases and J by 2 bases, 6 bases remained unmatched. This CDR3 spans 14 amino acids. CDR1 and CDR2 from the germline V gene are MNHEY and SVGEGT. For the CDR3, the DNA is TGTGCCAGCAGTCATCCCGGGACAGCCTACGAGCAGTACTTC. Translating gives CASSHPGTAYEQYF.

This clone was counted between two and nine times. The DNA of the CDR3 is TGTGCCAGCAGCTTTTCCGGGACAGGGACGGAGACCCAGTACTTC. This sequence encodes CASSFSGTGTETQYF. The chain uses TRBV7-3 and TRBJ2-5; 9 bases align to TRBD1. This CDR3 contains 15 residues. Germline V gene lookup returns CDR1 SGHTA and CDR2 FQGTGA. V lost 3 bases, J lost 5 bases, and 7 bases stayed unmatched.

The V call is TRBV5-6, the J call TRBJ1-2, with 11 positions matching TRBD1. Trimming removed 0 bases from V and 7 bases from J; junction bases left unmatched: 2. The germline CDR1 and CDR2 sequences are SGHDT and YYEEEE. CDR3 size: 14 residues. CDR3 amino acids: CASSLVGTGGGYTF. CDR3 DNA sequence: TGTGCCAGCAGCTTGGTTGGGACAGGGGGTGGCTACACCTTC.

This clone appeared a few times. The rearrangement joins TRBV29-1 to TRBJ2-7, with a weak D call TRBD2 (7 bases). The V end was cut by 5 bases, the J end by 2 bases, with 19 bases between. Germline V gives CDR1 SQVTM, CDR2 ANQGSEA. This CDR3 is 15 amino acids long. CDR3 in amino acids: CSVLGGAALTYEQYF. In DNA, the CDR3 is TGCAGCGTTTTGGGGGGGGCAGCTCTTACCTACGAGCAGTACTTC.